These 18 T cell receptor beta chains originate from one sample sequenced in a study of blood T cell repertoires in COVID-19. Here immunoSEQ multiplex PCR was the method, and the copy in TCRdb shows in-frame clones only, minus some. The profile shows roughly 180,000 clones, about 85% of them singletons. Sample: PBMCs or T cells enriched from blood (not recorded which). These receptors all stem from a woman aged 25 to 39 who had recovered from COVID-19.

This clone was observed once. The chain uses TRBV29-1 and TRBJ1-3; D not certain. This CDR3 contains 12 residues. V gave up 3 bases and J gave up 0 bases, with 3 bases separating them. Germline V CDR1 and CDR2: SQVTM, ANQGSEA. The CDR3, as DNA: TGCAGCGTTGACGTCTCTGGAAACACCATATATTTT. Translated: CSVDVSGNTIYF. Full variable domain (outside the CDR3, taken from reference TRBV29-1 and TRBJ1-3): SAVISQKPSRDICQRGTSLTIQCQVDSQVTMMFWYRQQPGQSLTLIATANQGSEATYESGFVIDKFPISRPNLTFSTLTVSNMSPEDSSIYLCSVDVSGNTIYFGEGSWLTVV.

This chain joins TRBV6-2 or TRBV6-3 and TRBJ2-2; 8 positions match TRBD1. J was trimmed by 1 base and V by 2 bases; bases with no gene match: 12. From germline, CDR1 is MNHEY and CDR2 SVGEGT. The CDR3 extends over 19 amino acids. CDR3 amino acids: CASSYPGTRTGLNTGELFF. Here the CDR3 DNA reads TGTGCCAGCAGTTACCCGGGAACCCGGACAGGGCTGAACACCGGGGAGCTGTTTTTT.

The chain uses TRBV11-3 and TRBJ2-4; 7 bases are shared with TRBD1. With 5 bases clipped from V and 5 bases from J, the junction kept 6 bases outside the gene matches. The CDR3 is 14 amino acids. Germline V gene data show CDR1 as SGHNT and CDR2 as YENEEA. CDR3 bases: TGTGCCAGCAGCCGCCGGACAGGTGAAAACATTCAGTACTTC. It codes for CASSRRTGENIQYF.

This chain links TRBV7-2 with TRBJ2-1; tentative D call: TRBD1 (5 bases). Germline V gene data show CDR1 as SGHTA and CDR2 as FQGNSA. This CDR3 is 14 amino acids long. Trimming left V 1 base short and J 7 bases short, with 11 bases between. CDR3 nucleotide sequence: TGTGCCAGCAGCTTAGTACTGGGGCATAATGAGCAGTTCTTC. Protein product: CASSLVLGHNEQFF.

In this sample, this clone turned up many times. V gene TRBV2 combines with J gene TRBJ1-2, with D maybe TRBD1 (6 bases). The V gene lost 5 bases and the J gene lost 8 bases, with 12 bases spanning the gap. This CDR3 has 12 residues. The germline CDR1 and CDR2 sequences are SNHLY and FYNNEI. The CDR3 DNA reads TGTGCCAGCAGTTTAAACAGGGAAGGCTACACCTTC. It translates to CASSLNREGYTF.

The CDR3 reads CASSQAIAGGPSEQFF. CDR3 sequence (DNA): TGTGCCAGCAGCCAAGCCATAGCGGGAGGGCCGAGTGAGCAGTTCTTC. This chain connects TRBV4-2 to TRBJ2-1; 11 bases are a match to TRBD2. Germline CDR1 reads LGHNA; CDR2 reads YNFKEQ. V shed 1 base and J 9 bases; nucleotides not matched to a gene: 8. The CDR3 is 16 residues long.

The chain joins TRBV7-2 to TRBJ1-2, with a weak D call TRBD1 (6 bases). Germline CDR1 is SGHTA and CDR2 is FQGNSA. V was clipped by 5 bases and J by 2 bases, with 12 bases between them. The CDR3 is 14 residues long. The CDR3 DNA is TGTGCCAGCAGCGGTCGAACAGGGAACTATGGCTACACCTTC. Translating gives CASSGRTGNYGYTF.

The DNA of the CDR3 is TGTGCCAGCAGCGTAGGAGGGGGGGACTACAACAATGAGCAGTTCTTC. It specifies CASSVGGGDYNNEQFF. V and J are TRBV9 and TRBJ2-1; tentatively, D is TRBD2 (7 bases). The V gene's germline CDR1 is SGDLS and CDR2 YYNGEE. The CDR3 length is 16 residues. V was shortened by 0 bases and J by 5 bases, with 15 bases between the two germline ends.

The V and J genes are TRBV7-9 and TRBJ1-2; 7 positions agree with TRBD1. Germline V gene data show CDR1 as SEHNR and CDR2 as FQNEAQ (reference sequence). The CDR3 covers 12 residues. V shed 9 bases, J shed 6 bases, and the junction held 7 bases outside the gene matches. Here the CDR3 reads CASRGQAHGYTF. The CDR3 nucleotides read TGTGCCAGTCGAGGACAGGCGCATGGCTACACCTTC.

This clone was seen repeatedly, ten times or more. The rearrangement joins TRBV4-1 to TRBJ2-7; TRBD1 is a possible D gene (6 bases). V was trimmed by 6 bases and J by 5 bases, leaving 11 bases between them. The CDR3 sequence is 12 residues long. Per the germline V gene, CDR1 is MGHRA and CDR2 is YSYEKL. The CDR3 protein is CASRSAGDEQYF. Written as DNA, the CDR3 is TGCGCCAGCAGGTCAGCAGGGGACGAGCAGTACTTC.

V is TRBV5-8 and J is TRBJ1-4; D is possibly TRBD1 (6 bases). The CDR3 has 15 residues. The germline gives CDR1 SGHTS, CDR2 YDEGEE. Trimming took 4 bases from V and 6 from J, leaving 16 bases between them. CDR3 sequence: CASSVTGIGDEKLFF. The CDR3 region has the DNA TGTGCCAGCAGCGTAACAGGGATCGGCGATGAAAAACTGTTTTTT.

The V call is TRBV4-1, the J call TRBJ2-2; 8 bases align to TRBD2. CDR1 is MGHRA, CDR2 YSYEKL, per germline. V lost 0 bases, J lost 1 base, and 7 bases stayed unmatched. The length of the CDR3 is 18 residues. The CDR3 sequence is CASSQDSGAGENTGELFF. In nucleotides, the CDR3 is TGCGCCAGCAGCCAAGATTCTGGAGCGGGAGAGAACACCGGGGAGCTGTTTTTT.

This chain connects TRBV2 to TRBJ1-1; 7 bases line up with TRBD1. The CDR3 runs to 13 residues. Trimming removed 8 bases from V and 4 bases from J; junction bases left unmatched: 7. From germline, CDR1 is SNHLY and CDR2 FYNNEI. DNA of the CDR3: TGTGCCAGCGGCTACAGGGGAAGCACTGAAGCTTTCTTT. It encodes CASGYRGSTEAFF.

The chain's CDR3 is CASGLVLGSGGTEAFF. DNA for the CDR3: TGTGCTAGTGGTTTGGTATTAGGCAGCGGGGGCACTGAAGCTTTCTTT. The chain combines TRBV12-5 with TRBJ1-1; a weak D match, TRBD1 (5 bases). Germline lookup yields CDR1 LGHNT and CDR2 FRNRAP. There are 16 residues in the CDR3. Trimming pared 0 bases from V and 4 bases from J, leaving 15 bases between.

There are a few counts of this clone. The chain combines TRBV3-1 (or the pseudogene TRBV3-2) with TRBJ1-5, with D hard to call. V was clipped by 1 base and J by 8 bases, with 18 bases between them. This CDR3 is 16 amino acids long. CDR1 and CDR2 (germline): LGHDT, YNNKEL (reference sequence). For the CDR3, the DNA is TGTGCCAGCAGCCAAGCGTTTGACAATGATCAGGAGCCCCAGCATTTT. Translating gives CASSQAFDNDQEPQHF.

This chain connects TRBV29-1 to TRBJ2-7; 9 nucleotides agree with TRBD1. CDR3 length equals 13 residues. Germline assignment: CDR1 SQVTM and CDR2 ANQGSEA. V shed 6 bases, J shed 6 bases, and the junction held 9 bases outside the gene matches. CDR3: CSVTGTGLAEQYF. In DNA form, the CDR3 reads TGCAGCGTCACCGGGACAGGGTTGGCCGAGCAGTACTTC.

CDR3: CASIIQGPSSFSYNSPLHF. Written as DNA, the CDR3 is TGCGCCAGCATAATACAGGGGCCCTCGAGCTTCTCCTATAATTCACCCCTCCACTTT. The V call is TRBV10-1, the J call TRBJ1-6; 7 bases fit TRBD1. Germline assignment: CDR1 WNHNN and CDR2 SYGVQD (reference sequence). The CDR3 loop spans 19 amino acids. V was clipped by 7 bases and J by 0 bases; unmatched bases: 15.

The V and J genes are TRBV4-3 and TRBJ1-2; 7 nucleotides agree with TRBD1. The CDR3 has 15 amino acids. V was clipped by 4 bases and J by 1 base; unmatched bases: 6. CDR1 and CDR2 (germline): LGHNA, YSLEER. CDR3: CASSRENRGNYGYTF. CDR3 in DNA: TGCGCCAGCAGCCGAGAAAACAGGGGTAACTATGGCTACACCTTC.